This TCR beta chain originates from a study of blood T cell repertoires in COVID-19. Study information: COVID-19 samples from acute and convalescent phases originated in the United States, Italy and Spain. The analysed material was cDNA or gDNA that came from T cells, B-cell-depleted T cells, or PBMCs.

The CDR3 extends over 17 amino acids. Germline V gene lookup returns CDR1 SGHDT and CDR2 YYEEEE. The V end was cut by 4 bases, the J end by 0 bases, with 17 bases between. As handled by the study authors: Amplifying reference gene primers gave estimates of nucleated cell counts. Assay: immunoSEQ multiplex PCR; the TCRdb copy retains only in-frame clones and omits some. D and trimming come from the DNA, and the V and J calls and clone size come from that table. The sample carries hundreds of thousands of clones, around 85% recorded once. J is TRBJ1-3 and V is TRBV5-6, with D perhaps TRBD1 (6 bases). The material sequenced was peripheral blood. The clonotype originates from a woman aged 18-29 years with acute or convalescent COVID-19. For the CDR3, the DNA is TGTGCCAGCAGCACTATAACTTTGGACAGCTCTGGAAACACCATATATTTT. Its protein is CASSTITLDSSGNTIYF.